The 12 T cell receptor beta chains below were found in one sample sequenced in a study of a mutant IDH1 vaccine in newly diagnosed glioma. This table comes from immunoSEQ multiplex PCR, and its TCRdb copy is limited to in-frame clones, with some not included. The sample holds around 40,000 clones; around 78% are singletons and the top ten take approximately 6.7%. Antigen specificity for these receptors is unknown. Time point indicated: week 23, last vaccination. The vaccine gave 300 ug of a 20-mer mutant IDH1 peptide subcutaneously per dose. Sequenced here: PBMCs, sampled from a glioma patient whose treatment included an IDH1 peptide vaccine. The source of these receptors is a woman in her 40s with glioma. Some clones in this sample may be carry-over from other donors' samples.

V is TRBV19 and J is TRBJ1-2, with D perhaps TRBD1 (5 bases). Trimming left V 6 bases short and J 4 bases short, with 21 bases between. This CDR3 contains 16 residues. In germline, CDR1 is LNHDA, CDR2 SQIVND (reference sequence). The DNA for the CDR3 is TGTGCCAGTAGCATTGCGCCCGGGACGGGGAGCTATGGCTACACCTTC. Translated: CASSIAPGTGSYGYTF.

The V and J genes are TRBV5-4 and TRBJ1-2, with D unclear. Between the trimmed V and J ends, which lost 0 bases and 4 bases, there was a span of 13 bases. The CDR3 runs 15 residues. The V gene's germline CDR1 is SGHNT and CDR2 YYREEE (reference sequence). This CDR3 reads CASSLALLGLYGYTF. The CDR3 DNA sequence: TGTGCCAGCAGCTTGGCCCTGTTGGGCCTCTATGGCTACACCTTC. Full variable domain (outside the CDR3, taken from reference TRBV5-4 and TRBJ1-2): ETGVTQSPTHLIKTRGQQVTLRCSSQSGHNTVSWYQQALGQGPQFIFQYYREEENGRGNFPPRFSGLQFPNYSSELNVNALELDDSALYLCASSLALLGLYGYTFGSGTRLTVV.

Relative to its sample, this clone is medium-sized (0.01 to 0.1%). CDR3 in amino acids: CASRDRANYGYTF. For the CDR3, the DNA is TGTGCCAGCAGGGACAGAGCTAACTATGGCTACACCTTC. J is TRBJ1-2 and V is TRBV28, with TRBD1 as a possible D gene (6 bases). V was trimmed by 6 bases and J by 0 bases, leaving 8 bases between them. Per the germline V gene, CDR1 is MDHEN and CDR2 is SYDVKM. The CDR3 runs 13 residues.

This rearrangement joins TRBV27 to TRBJ2-5; 9 positions match TRBD1. Germline values: CDR1 MNHEY, CDR2 SMNVEV (reference sequence). V lost 7 bases to trimming and J lost 5 bases; unmatched junction nucleotides: 11. This CDR3 spans 15 amino acids. The CDR3 region has the DNA TGTGCCAGCACCTCGCCAGTGGGACAGGGTGAGACCCAGTACTTC. Translating it yields CASTSPVGQGETQYF.

The V gene is TRBV4-2, the J gene TRBJ1-2; D is undetermined. Looked up from germline, CDR1 is LGHNA and CDR2 is YNFKEQ. Trimming cost V 1 base and J 10 bases, with 13 bases left between them. CDR3 length: 13 residues. The chain's CDR3 is CASSQVKADVYTF. CDR3 DNA sequence: TGTGCCAGCAGCCAAGTTAAGGCGGACGTCTACACCTTC.

V gene TRBV7-2 combines with J gene TRBJ1-2, with TRBD1 matching 10 bases. The V gene end was trimmed by 1 base and the J gene end by 5 bases; junction bases not matched to a gene: 1. This CDR3 spans 14 amino acids. Per the germline V gene, CDR1 is SGHTA and CDR2 is FQGNSA. This chain's CDR3 is CASSLGTGGYGYTF. The CDR3 DNA reads TGTGCCAGCAGCTTAGGGACAGGGGGGTATGGCTACACCTTC. Based on the CDR3 plus reference TRBV7-2 and TRBJ1-2, the full variable domain is GAGVSQSPSNKVTEKGKDVELRCDPISGHTALYWYRQSLGQGLEFLIYFQGNSAPDKSGLPSDRFSAERTGGSVSTLTIQRTQQEDSAVYLCASSLGTGGYGYTFGSGTRLTVV.

The CDR3 spells CASSLDLNTEAFF. For the CDR3, the DNA is TGTGCCAGCAGCTTGGACCTAAACACTGAAGCTTTCTTT. This chain links TRBV16 with TRBJ1-1; D remains unclear. V was cut by 5 bases and J by 2 bases, with 9 bases left in between. CDR1 and CDR2 (germline): KGHSY, FQNENV. The CDR3 covers 13 residues.

The V call is TRBV7-2, the J call TRBJ1-3; 7 bases are shared with TRBD1. The CDR3 totals 14 residues. J lost 5 bases, V lost 5 bases, and 6 bases had no gene match. Germline V gene data show CDR1 as SGHTA and CDR2 as FQGNSA. The CDR3 nucleotides are TGTGCCAGCAGCATAGGGACAGTTAGAAACACCATATATTTT. Its protein is CASSIGTVRNTIYF.

The genes are TRBV2 and TRBJ2-5, with 8 positions matching TRBD1. Germline assignment: CDR1 SNHLY and CDR2 FYNNEI. This CDR3 is built from 13 residues. The ends lost 11 bases at V and 5 bases at J; junction bases unmatched: 10. In nucleotides, the CDR3 is TGTGCCGTTAAGACAGGGGTGGAGGAGACCCAGTACTTC. Protein product: CAVKTGVEETQYF.

This chain uses TRBV18 with TRBJ2-7; D is possibly TRBD1 (5 bases). Germline V gene sequence: CDR1 KGHSH, CDR2 LQKENI. The germline V and J ends were trimmed by 4 bases and 2 bases, with 9 bases remaining between them. The CDR3 is 13 residues long. The DNA for the CDR3 is TGTGCCAGCTCACGGTGGGGCACCTACGAGCAGTACTTC. Its protein is CASSRWGTYEQYF.

This sequence joins TRBV9 and TRBJ2-1; TRBD1 agrees at 10 bases. V shed 4 bases and J 2 bases; nucleotides not matched to a gene: 3. The CDR3 consists of 15 residues. Germline CDR1 is SGDLS and CDR2 is YYNGEE. CDR3: CASSPGQGAYNEQFF. The CDR3 region has the DNA TGTGCCAGCAGCCCTGGACAGGGGGCCTACAATGAGCAGTTCTTC.

This chain uses TRBV6-5 with TRBJ1-4, with D possibly being TRBD1 (6 bases). The CDR3 runs 16 residues. Germline V lookup: CDR1 MNHEY, CDR2 SVGAGI. Trimming shortened V by 2 bases and J by 4 bases, and 14 bases separated the two germline ends. The CDR3 coding sequence is TGTGCCAGCAGTTACGGGGGGCTCGGTGGTAATGAAAAACTGTTTTTT. It specifies CASSYGGLGGNEKLFF.